Shown below are 20 T cell receptor beta chains from a single sample sequenced in a study of blood T cell repertoires in COVID-19 (dated by TCRdb to about 2020). The receptor library was made with the immunoSEQ multiplex PCR assay. As stored in TCRdb, this immuneACCESS dataset retains in-frame rearrangements with V and J assigned. A fraction of the clones does not appear; measured against another copy, unresolved V genes explain less than half of the discrepancy, and the remainder lacks a known reason. Across this sample there are some 530,000 clones, with roughly nine tenths seen only once. The top ten constitute approximately 8.3% of the sample. What was sequenced was PBMCs or T cells enriched from blood (not recorded which). Receptors were obtained from a woman aged 55-75 years who had recovered from COVID-19.

The gene calls are TRBV2 and TRBJ1-6, with 8 bases matching TRBD1. From germline, CDR1 is SNHLY and CDR2 FYNNEI. The CDR3 extends over 15 amino acids. V was pared by 5 bases and J by 3 bases, with 3 bases of the junction left unmatched. CDR3 region: CASSQGQVYNSPLHF. The CDR3 DNA reads TGTGCCAGCAGTCAGGGACAGGTCTATAATTCACCCCTCCACTTT.

This clone came up once. The rearrangement uses TRBV10-1 and TRBJ1-4, with 7 bases lining up with TRBD1. Germline-derived CDR1 and CDR2 are WNHNN and SYGVQD (reference sequence). V lost 4 bases to trimming and J lost 3 bases; unmatched junction nucleotides: 5. This CDR3 region has 15 residues. Here the CDR3 DNA reads TGCGCCAGCAGTGGTTCAGGGGGGCCTAATGAAAAACTGTTTTTT. Its protein is CASSGSGGPNEKLFF.

This rearrangement joins TRBV5-5 to TRBJ2-3, with 10 bases that match TRBD2. After removal of 0 bases from V and 0 bases from J, the junction contained 13 bases not matched to a gene. Germline V gene data show CDR1 as SGHKS and CDR2 as YYEKEE (reference sequence). The CDR3 loop spans 20 amino acids. The CDR3 DNA follows: TGTGCCAGCAGCTTGGCTCTAGCGGGGGCCCGACTCCCTAGCACAGATACGCAGTATTTT. This codes for CASSLALAGARLPSTDTQYF.

The chain joins TRBV19 to TRBJ2-7; D ambiguous. The length of the CDR3 is 13 residues. V shed 1 base and J shed 5 bases, with 9 bases lying between them. Per germline, CDR1 LNHDA and CDR2 SQIVND (reference sequence). CDR3 nucleotide sequence: TGTGCCAGTAGTATAGGTACGGGTGACGAGCAGTACGTC. It is translated as CASSIGTGDEQYV.

The V gene is TRBV5-3, the J gene TRBJ2-7, with D uncertain. TRBV5-3 counts as an open reading frame of uncertain function. The V end lost 4 bases, the J end lost 5 bases, and 16 bases lay between the germline ends. CDR3 length equals 14 residues. CDR3 residues: CARSPYREPDEQYV. The CDR3 region has the DNA TGTGCCAGAAGCCCGTACAGAGAACCCGACGAGCAGTACGTC.

The rearrangement uses TRBV18 and TRBJ1-1; tentatively, D is TRBD1 (5 bases). Trimming shortened V by 1 base and J by 2 bases, and 8 bases separated the two germline ends. Germline V gives CDR1 KGHSH, CDR2 LQKENI. The CDR3 is 14 amino acids. CDR3 nucleotide sequence: TGTGCCAGCTCACCACGGGACTTCAACACTGAAGCTTTCTTT. Encoded protein: CASSPRDFNTEAFF.

The chain couples TRBV15 to TRBJ1-1, with D possibly matching TRBD1 (5 bases). Deletions cut 5 bases from V and 0 bases from J, with 16 bases between. Germline-derived CDR1 and CDR2 are LNHNV and YYDKDF (reference sequence). CDR3 length: 16 amino acids. The CDR3 sequence is CATSPHAWGMNTEAFF. In DNA form, the CDR3 reads TGTGCCACCAGCCCACACGCTTGGGGCATGAACACTGAAGCTTTCTTT.

V usage is TRBV12-5 and J usage is TRBJ2-5, with 8 bases lining up with TRBD1. The CDR3 runs to 17 residues. Losses at the gene ends were 0 bases for V and 4 bases for J; bases not matched to a gene: 10. Per the germline V gene, CDR1 is LGHNT and CDR2 is FRNRAP. CDR3 amino acids: CASGLVIGQGVRETQYF. The CDR3 DNA follows: TGTGCTAGTGGTTTGGTTATAGGACAGGGTGTGAGAGAGACCCAGTACTTC.

This clone turned up a few times. The chain employs TRBV3-1 (or the pseudogene TRBV3-2) and TRBJ2-1; TRBD2 matches 9 bases. The CDR3 spans 15 residues. Per germline, CDR1 LGHDT and CDR2 YNNKEL (reference sequence). J lost 9 bases, V lost 2 bases, and 8 bases had no gene match. This CDR3 is CASSQFWGGGAEQFF. The CDR3 DNA follows: TGTGCCAGCAGCCAATTCTGGGGCGGGGGGGCTGAGCAGTTCTTC.

As to this clone: The same CDR3 also results from other DNA sequences found in this sample. The chain is built from TRBV5-1 and TRBJ1-1, with unresolved D. The CDR3 contains 14 residues. CDR1 is SGHRS and CDR2 is YFSETQ in the germline V gene. V was cut by 0 bases and J by 0 bases, with 6 bases left in between. CDR3 nucleotides: TGCGCCAGCAGCTTGGGCGGGATGAACACTGAAGCTTTCTTT. Translating it yields CASSLGGMNTEAFF.

V and J are TRBV11-3 and TRBJ2-3, with 7 bases matching TRBD1. Germline CDR1 reads SGHNT; CDR2 reads YENEEA. The CDR3 covers 18 residues. V gave up 4 bases and J gave up 2 bases; unmatched junction bases: 15. DNA for the CDR3: TGTGCCAGCAGCTCAAATTCGAGGGGGCTGGGGTTCACAGATACGCAGTATTTT. It specifies CASSSNSRGLGFTDTQYF.

The CDR3 bases are TGTGCCAGCAGCTCATCCGGGACAGGGGTTATCGGGGAGCTGTTTTTT. Translating gives CASSSSGTGVIGELFF. V gene TRBV9 combines with J gene TRBJ2-2, with TRBD1 matching over 10 bases. The V gene's germline CDR1 is SGDLS and CDR2 YYNGEE. V dropped 4 bases and J dropped 7; count of bases not matched to a gene: 10. The CDR3 runs 16 residues.

This clone has a handful of counts. The sample contains more than one DNA sequence encoding this CDR3. The CDR3 sequence is CASSFQGGGTEAFF. Here the CDR3 DNA reads TGCGCCAGCAGCTTTCAGGGTGGTGGCACTGAAGCTTTCTTT. J is TRBJ1-1 and V is TRBV5-1; D is possibly TRBD1 (5 bases). CDR3 length equals 14 residues. Germline V gene sequence: CDR1 SGHRS, CDR2 YFSETQ. Between the trimmed V and J ends, which lost 2 bases and 4 bases, there was a span of 12 bases. Using reference TRBV5-1 and TRBJ1-1 for the parts outside the CDR3, the full variable domain is KAGVTQTPRYLIKTRGQQVTLSCSPISGHRSVSWYQQTPGQGLQFLFEYFSETQRNKGNFPGRFSGRQFSNSRSEMNVSTLELGDSALYLCASSFQGGGTEAFFGQGTRLTVV.

This chain connects TRBV5-5 to TRBJ2-7; TRBD1 matches 7 bases. The germline gives CDR1 SGHKS, CDR2 YYEKEE (reference sequence). The CDR3 totals 15 residues. V shed 3 bases, J shed 2 bases, and the junction held 8 bases outside the gene matches. The CDR3 region has the DNA TGTGCCAGCAGCTCGCCTAGGGACAGCCCCTACGAGCAGTACTTC. Protein sequence: CASSSPRDSPYEQYF.

This clone was observed once. V usage is TRBV7-6 and J usage is TRBJ2-5; D not certain. This CDR3 spans 14 amino acids. V was cut by 7 bases and J by 3 bases, with 15 bases left in between. Germline V gene lookup returns CDR1 SGHVS and CDR2 FNYEAQ. The CDR3 region is CASTPLAVEETQYF. In nucleotides, the CDR3 is TGTGCCAGCACCCCCTTGGCGGTGGAAGAGACCCAGTACTTC.

The V call is TRBV19, the J call TRBJ2-5; D ambiguous. Germline CDR1 LNHDA, CDR2 SQIVND (reference sequence). V shed 7 bases and J shed 5 bases, with 14 bases lying between them. The CDR3 runs to 13 residues. CDR3: CASKRANSETQYF. In DNA form, the CDR3 reads TGTGCCAGTAAAAGAGCTAACTCGGAGACCCAGTACTTC.

The J gene is TRBJ2-1, the V gene TRBV7-2; 14 bases are a match to TRBD2. This CDR3 spans 17 amino acids. Germline assignment: CDR1 SGHTA and CDR2 FQGNSA. Trimming removed 1 base from V and 4 bases from J; junction bases left unmatched: 3. CDR3 DNA sequence: TGTGCCAGCAGCTTAGGGGGGACTAGCGGGAGTTACAATGAGCAGTTCTTC. It is translated as CASSLGGTSGSYNEQFF.

The chain carries TRBV12-3 or TRBV12-4 and TRBJ1-1; D is unresolved. This CDR3 has 11 residues. V was shortened by 6 bases and J by 8 bases, with 10 bases between the two germline ends. The chain's CDR3 is CASSSFSEAFF. CDR3 sequence (DNA): TGTGCCAGCAGCTCTTTTTCCGAAGCTTTCTTT.

This sequence joins TRBV5-1 and TRBJ2-2; D unclear. V dropped 1 base and J dropped 2 bases, with 6 bases sitting between them. Germline V gives CDR1 SGHRS, CDR2 YFSETQ. The CDR3 extends over 14 amino acids. The CDR3 region is CASSLSFNTGELFF. Here the CDR3 DNA reads TGCGCCAGCAGCTTGTCTTTCAACACCGGGGAGCTGTTTTTT.

CDR3 DNA: TGTGCCAGCAGCTTAGAAGGGCAGACAGGGATCTATGGCTACACCTTC. Its protein product is CASSLEGQTGIYGYTF. The J gene is TRBJ1-2, the V gene TRBV7-2; 7 nucleotides align to TRBD1. Trimming cost V 1 base and J 4 bases; bases outside gene matches: 9. This CDR3 has 16 residues. CDR1 and CDR2 from the germline V gene are SGHTA and FQGNSA.